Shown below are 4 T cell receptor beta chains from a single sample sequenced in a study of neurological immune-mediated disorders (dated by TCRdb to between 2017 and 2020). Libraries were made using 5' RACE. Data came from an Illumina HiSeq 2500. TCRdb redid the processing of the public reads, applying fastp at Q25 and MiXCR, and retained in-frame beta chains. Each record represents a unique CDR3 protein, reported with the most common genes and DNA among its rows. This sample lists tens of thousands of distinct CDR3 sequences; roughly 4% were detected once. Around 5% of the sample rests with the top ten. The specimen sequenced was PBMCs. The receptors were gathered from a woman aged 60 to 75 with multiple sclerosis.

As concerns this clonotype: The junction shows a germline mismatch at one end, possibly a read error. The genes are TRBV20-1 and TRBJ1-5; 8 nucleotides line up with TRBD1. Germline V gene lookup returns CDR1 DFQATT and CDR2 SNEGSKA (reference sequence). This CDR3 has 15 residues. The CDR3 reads CSASPGGAGNQPQNF. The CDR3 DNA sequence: TGCAGTGCTAGCCCAGGGGGCGCAGGCAATCAGCCCCAGAATTTT.

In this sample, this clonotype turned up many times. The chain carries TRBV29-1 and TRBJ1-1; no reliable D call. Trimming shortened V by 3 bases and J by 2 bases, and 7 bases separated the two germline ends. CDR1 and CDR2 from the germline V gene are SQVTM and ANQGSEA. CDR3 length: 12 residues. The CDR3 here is CSVEEDNTEAFF. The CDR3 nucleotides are TGCAGCGTTGAGGAAGACAACACTGAAGCTTTCTTT.

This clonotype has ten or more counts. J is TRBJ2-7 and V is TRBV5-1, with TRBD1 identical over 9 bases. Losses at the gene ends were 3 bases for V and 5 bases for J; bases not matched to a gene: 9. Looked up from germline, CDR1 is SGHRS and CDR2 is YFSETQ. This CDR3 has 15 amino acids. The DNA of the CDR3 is TGCGCCAGCAGCTCGTCGGGACAGGGTCTCCACGAGCAGTACTTC. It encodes CASSSSGQGLHEQYF.

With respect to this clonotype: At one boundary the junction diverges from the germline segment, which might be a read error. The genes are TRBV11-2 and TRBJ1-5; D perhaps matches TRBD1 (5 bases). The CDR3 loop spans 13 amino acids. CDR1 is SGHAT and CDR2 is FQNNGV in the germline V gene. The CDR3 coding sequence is TGTGCCAGCAGCTTAGATAGGGGTCAGCCCCAGAATTTT. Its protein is CASSLDRGQPQNF.